The source of this T cell receptor beta chain is a study of T cell changes during pregnancy in multiple sclerosis. The data were produced by immunoSEQ multiplex PCR, yet TCRdb's version contains in-frame clones alone and is incomplete. The data hold approximately 41,000 clones, with under 95% observed a single time. This CDR3 contains 15 residues. With 2 bases clipped from V and 2 bases from J, the junction kept 5 bases outside the gene matches. Germline V CDR1 and CDR2: MNHNY, SVGAGI (reference sequence). The receptor's source is a female donor with multiple sclerosis, enrolled in a pregnancy study. V gene TRBV6-6 combines with J gene TRBJ2-5, with 7 bases aligning to TRBD2. Sequencing input: PBMCs (not recorded whether the cells were cultured). The CDR3 is CASSYGGEGQETQYF. The CDR3, as DNA: TGTGCCAGCAGTTACGGGGGGGAGGGGCAAGAGACCCAGTACTTC.